This record looks at one TCR beta chain sequence and its context. No patient escaped relapse after autologous stem cell transplantation, and brentuximab vedotin exposure varied. Magnetic negative selection was used to purify CD8+ T cells from thawed PBMCs. Trimming pared 4 bases from V and 3 bases from J, leaving 13 bases between. This CDR3 is 15 amino acids long. The germline V gene encodes CDR1 MGHRA and CDR2 YSYEKL. These data originate in a study of PD-1 blockade in classical Hodgkin lymphoma. TCRdb's copy holds only in-frame clones and misses some; the assay was immunoSEQ multiplex PCR. This sample has 2,800 or so clones, with approximately 70% found just once.

The sample here was CD8+ T cells from blood, taken at baseline. The chain employs TRBV4-1 and TRBJ2-1; D gene uncertain. The receptor's source is a human donor with classical Hodgkin lymphoma. The CDR3 protein is CASSPAPTDYNEQFF. DNA of the CDR3: TGCGCCAGCAGCCCAGCCCCAACCGACTACAATGAGCAGTTCTTC.